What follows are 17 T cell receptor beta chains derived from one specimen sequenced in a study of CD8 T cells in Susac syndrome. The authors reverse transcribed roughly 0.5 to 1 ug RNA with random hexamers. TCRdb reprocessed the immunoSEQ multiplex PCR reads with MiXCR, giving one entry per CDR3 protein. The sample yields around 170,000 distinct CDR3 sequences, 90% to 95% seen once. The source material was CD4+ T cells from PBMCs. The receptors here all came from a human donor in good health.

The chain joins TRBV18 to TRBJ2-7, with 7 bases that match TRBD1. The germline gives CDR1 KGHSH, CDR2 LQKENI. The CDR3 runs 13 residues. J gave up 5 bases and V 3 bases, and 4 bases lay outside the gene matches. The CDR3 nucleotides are TGTGCCAGCTCACCGGACAGGCGGGACGAGCAGTACTTC. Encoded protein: CASSPDRRDEQYF. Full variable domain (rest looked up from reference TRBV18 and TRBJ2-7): NAGVMQNPRHLVRRRGQEARLRCSPMKGHSHVYWYRQLPEEGLKFMVYLQKENIIDESGMPKERFSAEFPKEGPSILRIQQVVRGDSAAYFCASSPDRRDEQYFGPGTRLTVT.

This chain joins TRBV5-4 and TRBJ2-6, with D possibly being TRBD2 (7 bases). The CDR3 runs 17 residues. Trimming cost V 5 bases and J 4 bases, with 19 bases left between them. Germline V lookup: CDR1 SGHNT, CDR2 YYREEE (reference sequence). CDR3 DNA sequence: TGTGCCAGCAGTTATCCTCGGGGGGCGCGGGGGGCCAACGTCCTGACTTTC. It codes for CASSYPRGARGANVLTF.

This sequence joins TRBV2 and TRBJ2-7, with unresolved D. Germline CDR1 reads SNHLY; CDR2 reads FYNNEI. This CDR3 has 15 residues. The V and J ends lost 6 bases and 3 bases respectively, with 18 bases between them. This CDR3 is CASRFSGPSIYEQYF. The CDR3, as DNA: TGTGCCAGCAGATTTTCCGGGCCTTCAATCTACGAGCAGTACTTC.

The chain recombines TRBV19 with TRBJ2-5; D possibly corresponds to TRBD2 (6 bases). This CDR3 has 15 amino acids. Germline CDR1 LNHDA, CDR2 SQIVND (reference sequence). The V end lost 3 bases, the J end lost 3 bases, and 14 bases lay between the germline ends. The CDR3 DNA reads TGTGCCAGTAGTATCGGGCGGGACTTCGAAGAGACCCAGTACTTC. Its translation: CASSIGRDFEETQYF.

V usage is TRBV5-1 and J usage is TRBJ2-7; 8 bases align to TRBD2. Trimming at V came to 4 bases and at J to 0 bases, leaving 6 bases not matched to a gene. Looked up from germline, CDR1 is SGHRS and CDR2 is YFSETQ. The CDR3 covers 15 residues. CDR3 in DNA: TGCGCCAGCAGCATCCTAGCGGGCCCCTCCTACGAGCAGTACTTC. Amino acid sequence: CASSILAGPSYEQYF.

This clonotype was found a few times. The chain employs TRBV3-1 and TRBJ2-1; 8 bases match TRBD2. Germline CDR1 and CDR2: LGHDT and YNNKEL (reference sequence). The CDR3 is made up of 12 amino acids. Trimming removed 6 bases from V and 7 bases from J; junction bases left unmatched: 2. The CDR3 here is CASRGLANEQFF. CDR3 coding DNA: TGTGCCAGCAGAGGACTAGCAAATGAGCAGTTCTTC.

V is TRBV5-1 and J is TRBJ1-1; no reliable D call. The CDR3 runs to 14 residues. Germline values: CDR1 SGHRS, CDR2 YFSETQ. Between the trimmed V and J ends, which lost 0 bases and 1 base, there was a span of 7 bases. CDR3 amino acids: CASSLAQQNTEAFF. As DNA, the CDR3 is TGCGCCAGCAGCTTGGCACAACAGAACACTGAAGCTTTCTTT.

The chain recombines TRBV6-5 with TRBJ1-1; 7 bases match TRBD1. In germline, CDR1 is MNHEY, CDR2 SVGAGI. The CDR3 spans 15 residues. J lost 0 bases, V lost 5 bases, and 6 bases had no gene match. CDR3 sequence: CASSQDRAMNTEAFF. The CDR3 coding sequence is TGTGCCAGCAGTCAAGACAGGGCGATGAACACTGAAGCTTTCTTT.

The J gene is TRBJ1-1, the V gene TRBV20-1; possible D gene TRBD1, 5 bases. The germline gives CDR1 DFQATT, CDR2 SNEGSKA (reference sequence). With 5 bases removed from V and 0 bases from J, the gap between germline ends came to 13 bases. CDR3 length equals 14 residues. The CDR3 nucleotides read TGCAGTGCTCAGCCCCGGGGGGTGAACACTGAAGCTTTCTTT. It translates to CSAQPRGVNTEAFF.

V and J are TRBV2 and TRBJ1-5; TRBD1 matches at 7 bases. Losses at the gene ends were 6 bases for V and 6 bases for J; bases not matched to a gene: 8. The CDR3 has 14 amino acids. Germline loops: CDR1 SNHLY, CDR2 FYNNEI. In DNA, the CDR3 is TGTGCCAGCAGCCTCCAGGGGGATACTCAGCCCCAGCATTTT. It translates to CASSLQGDTQPQHF.

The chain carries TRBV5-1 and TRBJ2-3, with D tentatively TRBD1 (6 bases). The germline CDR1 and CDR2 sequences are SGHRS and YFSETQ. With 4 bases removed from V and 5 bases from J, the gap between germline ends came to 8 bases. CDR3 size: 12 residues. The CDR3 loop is CASSTGIDTQYF. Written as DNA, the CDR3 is TGCGCCAGCAGCACAGGGATAGATACGCAGTATTTT.

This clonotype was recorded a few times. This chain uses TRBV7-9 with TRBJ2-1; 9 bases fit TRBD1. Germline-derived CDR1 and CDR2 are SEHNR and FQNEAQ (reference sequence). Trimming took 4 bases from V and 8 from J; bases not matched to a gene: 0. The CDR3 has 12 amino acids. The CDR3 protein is CASSWTGDEQFF. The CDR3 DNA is TGTGCCAGCAGCTGGACAGGGGATGAGCAGTTCTTC.

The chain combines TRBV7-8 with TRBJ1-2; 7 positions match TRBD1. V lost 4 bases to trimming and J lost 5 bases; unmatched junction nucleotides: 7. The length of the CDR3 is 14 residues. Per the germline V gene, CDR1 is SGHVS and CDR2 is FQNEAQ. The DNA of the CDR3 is TGTGCCAGCAGCTCCAGGACAGGTGGATATGGCTACACCTTC. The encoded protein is CASSSRTGGYGYTF.

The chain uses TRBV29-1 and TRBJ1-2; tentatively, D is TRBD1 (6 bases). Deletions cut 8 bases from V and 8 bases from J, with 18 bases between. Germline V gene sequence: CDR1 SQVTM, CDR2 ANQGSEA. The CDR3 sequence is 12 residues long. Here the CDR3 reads CSLWGPRSGYTF. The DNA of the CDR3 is TGCAGCCTATGGGGGCCCCGGAGCGGCTACACCTTC.

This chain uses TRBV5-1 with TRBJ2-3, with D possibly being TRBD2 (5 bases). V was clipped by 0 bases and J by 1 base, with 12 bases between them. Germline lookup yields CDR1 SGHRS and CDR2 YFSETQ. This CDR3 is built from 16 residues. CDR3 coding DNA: TGCGCCAGCAGCTTGGCCTCAAGTAGCGGCACAGATACGCAGTATTTT. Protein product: CASSLASSSGTDTQYF.

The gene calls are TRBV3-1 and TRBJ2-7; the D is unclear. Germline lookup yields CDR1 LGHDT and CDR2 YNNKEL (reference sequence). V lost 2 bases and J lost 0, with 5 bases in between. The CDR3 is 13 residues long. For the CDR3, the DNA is TGTGCCAGCAGCCAATTGAGCTCCTACGAGCAGTACTTC. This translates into CASSQLSSYEQYF.

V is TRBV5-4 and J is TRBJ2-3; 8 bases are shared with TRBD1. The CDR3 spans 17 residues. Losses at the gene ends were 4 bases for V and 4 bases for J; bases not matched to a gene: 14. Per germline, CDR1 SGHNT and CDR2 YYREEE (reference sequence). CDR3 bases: TGTGCCAGCAGCAGGGGAATGTCTGGACAGGGCGCAGATACGCAGTATTTT. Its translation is CASSRGMSGQGADTQYF.